The 31 T cell receptor beta chains below were found in one sample sequenced in a study of blood T cells in healthy people across ages. For the second PCR, which ran for 7 to 11 cycles, a sample-barcoded 5' primer and a J-beta primer mix were used. TCRdb passed the 5' RACE reads through MiXCR, listing each CDR3 protein once. The sample consists of about 570,000 distinct CDR3 sequences, around a quarter of them appearing once. These data also formed part of another study, on T cells of mothers and their children.

The sample consisted of blood. The receptors stem from a boy between 2 and 10 years old in good health.

The chain joins TRBV4-1 to TRBJ2-1; the match to TRBD2 covers 8 bases. CDR3 length: 14 residues. V lost 1 base, J lost 7 bases, and 3 bases stayed unmatched. Germline CDR1 and CDR2: MGHRA and YSYEKL. CDR3 protein: CASSQVASGNEQFF. Written as DNA, the CDR3 is TGCGCCAGCAGCCAAGTTGCTAGCGGGAATGAGCAGTTCTTC.

This clonotype was detected only a few times. The chain joins TRBV13 to TRBJ2-5; 11 positions agree with TRBD2. Judging by the DNA end, TRBJ2-7 fits better; the J call may be wrong. Germline V gene lookup returns CDR1 PRHDT and CDR2 FYEKMQ (reference sequence). The CDR3 totals 14 residues. CDR3 residues: CASSFTSGRDEQYF. Written as DNA, the CDR3 is TGTGCCAGCAGCTTTACTAGCGGGAGAGACGAGCAGTACTTC.

V and J are TRBV5-1 and TRBJ1-1; 8 bases are shared with TRBD1. Germline CDR1 SGHRS, CDR2 YFSETQ. V lost 0 bases, J lost 3 bases, and 4 bases stayed unmatched. This CDR3 has 15 amino acids. CDR3 protein: CASSLEGQAYTEAFF. Written as DNA, the CDR3 is TGCGCCAGCAGCTTGGAGGGACAGGCTTACACTGAAGCTTTCTTT.

This chain connects TRBV7-6 to TRBJ2-1; 11 positions match TRBD2. V trimming: 1 base; J trimming: 0 bases; junction bases outside the gene matches: 20. Germline V gene data show CDR1 as SGHVS and CDR2 as FNYEAQ. The CDR3 spans 23 residues. The CDR3 loop reads CASSLVGRVGTSGFPTSYNEQFF. The CDR3 DNA sequence: TGTGCCAGCAGCTTAGTAGGTCGTGTGGGGACTAGCGGATTCCCCACCTCCTACAATGAGCAGTTCTTC.

This rearrangement joins TRBV5-6 to TRBJ2-3; 7 bases agree with TRBD1. CDR3 length equals 14 residues. The germline CDR1 and CDR2 sequences are SGHDT and YYEEEE. With 4 bases clipped from V and 2 bases from J, the junction kept 4 bases outside the gene matches. DNA for the CDR3: TGTGCCAGCAGCATAACAGGGGTCACAGATACGCAGTATTTT. Translated: CASSITGVTDTQYF.

A few counts support this clonotype. CDR3 region: CSVYGLADMSSYNEQFF. In nucleotides, the CDR3 is TGCAGCGTTTATGGTTTAGCGGACATGAGCTCCTACAATGAGCAGTTCTTC. V and J are TRBV29-1 and TRBJ2-1; perhaps TRBD2 as D (6 bases). The CDR3 loop spans 17 amino acids. Trimming removed 5 bases from V and 0 bases from J, with 20 bases in between. Germline lookup yields CDR1 SQVTM and CDR2 ANQGSEA.

Comment on this clonotype: This CDR3 fails to terminate in the conserved phenylalanine or tryptophan, so it likely reflects a read error. The chain uses TRBV5-4 and TRBJ2-5, with a tentative D call TRBD1 (6 bases). This CDR3 region has 13 residues. Germline assignment: CDR1 SGHNT and CDR2 YYREEE (reference sequence). Deletions cut 2 bases from V and 6 bases from J, with 11 bases between. The CDR3 sequence is CASSFSQGQTQYL. Here the CDR3 DNA reads TGTGCCAGCAGCTTTTCACAGGGACAGACCCAGTACCTC.

This chain links TRBV6-1 with TRBJ1-5; 7 nucleotides align to TRBD1. Per the germline V gene, CDR1 is MNHNS and CDR2 is SASEGT. Trimming at V came to 5 bases and at J to 3 bases, leaving 4 bases not matched to a gene. CDR3 length: 14 residues. The CDR3 spells CASSFTGANQPQHF. The CDR3 DNA sequence: TGTGCCAGCAGTTTTACAGGGGCCAATCAGCCCCAGCATTTT.

The chain combines TRBV30 with TRBJ1-1; the D is unclear. The germline V and J ends were trimmed by 3 bases and 5 bases, with 7 bases remaining between them. Germline loops: CDR1 GTSNPN, CDR2 SVGIG (reference sequence). The CDR3 loop spans 11 amino acids. The CDR3 is CAWRAVTEAFF. The CDR3 nucleotides read TGTGCCTGGAGAGCGGTAACTGAAGCTTTCTTT.

In this sample, this clonotype turned up a few times. DNA of the CDR3: TGTGCCAGCAGCAAATCGGGGGACCCCTTCTACGAGCAGTACTTC. Translated: CASSKSGDPFYEQYF. The rearrangement joins TRBV21-1 to TRBJ2-7; the D call TRBD1 from the table was never checked on the DNA. TRBV21-1 is described as a pseudogene. The CDR3 has 15 amino acids.

This clonotype was counted between two and nine times. One end of the junction varies from germline; a read error may be responsible. This chain links TRBV7-9 with TRBJ2-1; D tentatively fits TRBD1 or TRBD2 (7 bases each). The CDR3 has 13 residues. CDR1 is SEHNR and CDR2 is FQNEAQ in the germline V gene (reference sequence). In DNA form, the CDR3 reads TGTGCCGGCAGCTTAGACAGGGCGGGGGTAATACTCTTC. It yields the protein CAGSLDRAGVILF.

The genes are TRBV11-2 and TRBJ2-5; 9 bases line up with TRBD2. Germline V gene sequence: CDR1 SGHAT, CDR2 FQNNGV. With V trimmed by 3 bases and J by 5 bases, 7 bases remained unmatched. The CDR3 has 15 amino acids. The CDR3 reads CASSLMRGGTETQYF. The CDR3 DNA sequence: TGTGCCAGCAGCTTGATGCGGGGGGGCACGGAGACCCAGTACTTC.

The gene calls are TRBV2 and TRBJ2-7, with D maybe TRBD2 (6 bases). Germline V gene data show CDR1 as SNHLY and CDR2 as FYNNEI. V was clipped by 6 bases and J by 2 bases, with 8 bases between them. The CDR3 runs 12 residues. The CDR3 loop is CASRGGPYEQYF. For the CDR3, the DNA is TGTGCCAGCAGGGGGGGACCCTACGAGCAGTACTTC.

The table lists this clonotype with a few counts. This chain uses TRBV29-1 with TRBJ2-7; 12 nucleotides align to TRBD1. Germline V lookup: CDR1 SQVTM, CDR2 ANQGSEA. Trimming at V came to 1 base and at J to 1 base, leaving 5 bases not matched to a gene. The CDR3 loop spans 16 amino acids. The CDR3 DNA is TGCAGCGTTGAAGGCCCGGGACAGGGGGCGTCCTACGAGCAGTACTTC. It translates to CSVEGPGQGASYEQYF.

The chain combines TRBV6-6 with TRBJ2-5; D is perhaps TRBD1 (6 bases). The J call could be wrong; TRBJ2-7 is a better fit for the DNA end. The CDR3 consists of 16 residues. Germline CDR1 MNHNY, CDR2 SVGAGI (reference sequence). The CDR3 region is CASSSRDNLRRIEQYF. CDR3 DNA sequence: TGTGCCAGCAGTTCTCGGGACAACCTACGCAGAATCGAGCAGTACTTC.

The gene calls are TRBV11-2 and TRBJ2-7; 7 nucleotides align to TRBD2. CDR1 and CDR2 from the germline V gene are SGHAT and FQNNGV. The CDR3 consists of 15 residues. The junction had 5 bases not matched to a gene; V was cut back by 1 base and J by 2 bases. In DNA, the CDR3 is TGTGCCAGCAGCTTAGCCGCGGGGGTGACCTACGAGCAGTACTTC. It encodes CASSLAAGVTYEQYF.

This clonotype has more than one count but fewer than ten. The V gene is TRBV29-1, the J gene TRBJ2-7; 7 bases are a match to TRBD1. Germline CDR1 is SQVTM and CDR2 is ANQGSEA. Trimming removed 6 bases from V and 3 bases from J; junction bases left unmatched: 5. This CDR3 spans 12 amino acids. DNA for the CDR3: TGCAGCGTGGAGACAGGGTACTACGAGCAGTACTTC. Protein: CSVETGYYEQYF.

Only a few counts were recorded for this clonotype. The CDR3 bases are TGTGCCTGGAGAGAAACAGGCCCCAACTACTCTGGGGCCAACGTCCTGACTTTC. It yields the protein CAWRETGPNYSGANVLTF. This chain links TRBV30 with TRBJ2-6; D might be TRBD1 (5 bases). V was clipped by 3 bases and J by 0 bases, with 18 bases between them. The germline gives CDR1 GTSNPN, CDR2 SVGIG (reference sequence). The CDR3 contains 18 residues.

Only one count was recorded for this clonotype. At one end, the junction sequence differs from germline, possibly due to a read error. The J gene is TRBJ2-2, the V gene TRBV5-5, with D possibly TRBD1 on 7 matching bases. CDR3 size: 14 residues. Per the germline V gene, CDR1 is SGHKS and CDR2 is YYEKEE (reference sequence). Here the CDR3 reads CTSSLEGAPGELFF. The CDR3 DNA follows: TGTACCAGCAGCTTGGAGGGGGCCCCCGGGGAGCTGTTTTTT.

This clonotype was counted between two and nine times. The V call is TRBV29-1, the J call TRBJ1-1, with D unclear. V was clipped by 6 bases and J by 3 bases, with 17 bases between them. Germline CDR1 and CDR2: SQVTM and ANQGSEA. The CDR3 totals 14 residues. CDR3 region: CSVARRLADTEAFF. DNA for the CDR3: TGCAGCGTGGCGAGACGGCTAGCCGACACTGAAGCTTTCTTT.

The chain's CDR3 is CASRSGRAQETQYF. The CDR3 bases are TGTGCCAGCAGGTCGGGGCGGGCACAAGAGACCCAGTACTTC. V is TRBV2 and J is TRBJ2-5; either TRBD1 or TRBD2 may fit D (5 bases each). Germline lookup yields CDR1 SNHLY and CDR2 FYNNEI. This CDR3 region has 14 residues. Trimming shortened V by 6 bases and J by 2 bases, and 13 bases separated the two germline ends.

The J gene is TRBJ1-1, the V gene TRBV7-3, with a weak D call TRBD1 (6 bases). The CDR3 has 16 residues. Germline V CDR1 and CDR2: SGHTA, FQGTGA. V was pared by 5 bases and J by 4 bases, with 20 bases between. The CDR3 loop is CASSVLGGVVGTEAFF. DNA for the CDR3: TGTGCCAGCAGCGTTCTAGGGGGGGTCGTGGGCACTGAAGCTTTCTTT.

This clonotype showed up just a few times. The chain has TRBV7-2 and TRBJ2-5; 8 nucleotides align to TRBD2. Germline-derived CDR1 and CDR2 are SGHTA and FQGNSA. Germline trimming cut 5 bases from V and 3 bases from J; bases unmatched to any gene: 5. The length of the CDR3 is 14 residues. The CDR3 bases are TGTGCCAGCAGCGTCCGGGGGGGCGAAGAGACCCAGTACTTC. Translation gives CASSVRGGEETQYF.

This clonotype came up a few times. At one boundary the junction diverges from the germline segment, which might be a read error. This sequence joins TRBV6-1 and TRBJ2-5, with 8 nucleotides matching TRBD2. CDR1 and CDR2 (germline): MNHNS, SASEGT. The CDR3 length is 15 residues. For the CDR3, the DNA is TGTGCCAGCAGTCAAGCGGGGGCAAAACAAGAGACCCAGTACTTC. Amino acid sequence: CASSQAGAKQETQYF.

The V call is TRBV6-5, the J call TRBJ1-1, with TRBD1 matching 7 bases. Germline lookup yields CDR1 MNHEY and CDR2 SVGAGI. The CDR3 extends over 12 amino acids. Trimming took 5 bases from V and 8 from J; bases not matched to a gene: 5. The CDR3 sequence: CASSTTGSEAFF. Written as DNA, the CDR3 is TGTGCCAGCAGTACGACAGGGAGCGAAGCTTTCTTT.

Written as DNA, the CDR3 is TGTGCCAACATATCCGGAGGAGCGGGGGGGCTCGAGACCCAGTACTTC. This translates into CANISGGAGGLETQYF. The V call is TRBV7-6, the J call TRBJ2-5; 10 positions match TRBD2. Germline V lookup: CDR1 SGHVS, CDR2 FNYEAQ. The ends lost 10 bases at V and 5 bases at J; junction bases unmatched: 16. The CDR3 runs to 16 residues.

This clonotype was detected only a few times. The V call is TRBV12-5, the J call TRBJ1-5; D is unresolved. The germline CDR1 and CDR2 sequences are LGHNT and FRNRAP. The CDR3 is made up of 16 amino acids. The V end lost 4 bases, the J end lost 0 bases, and 13 bases lay between the germline ends. The chain's CDR3 is CASGSIGSYSNQPQHF. The DNA of the CDR3 is TGTGCTAGTGGTTCAATTGGGTCCTATAGCAATCAGCCCCAGCATTTT. The full variable domain, its missing parts supplied by reference TRBV12-5 and TRBJ1-5, is DARVTQTPRHKVTEMGQEVTMRCQPILGHNTVFWYRQTMMQGLELLAYFRNRAPLDDSGMPKDRFSAEMPDATLATLKIQPSEPRDSAVYFCASGSIGSYSNQPQHFGDGTRLSIL.

The chain combines TRBV27 with TRBJ2-1; D may be TRBD1 (6 bases). Germline CDR1 is MNHEY and CDR2 is SMNVEV (reference sequence). Trimming cost V 5 bases and J 9 bases, with 14 bases left between them. This CDR3 region has 13 residues. The CDR3 region has the DNA TGTGCCAGCAGTCCGATACAGGGTAGTGAGCAGTTCTTC. It translates to CASSPIQGSEQFF.

The genes are TRBV6-1 and TRBJ2-2; the match to TRBD2 covers 7 bases. Germline lookup yields CDR1 MNHNS and CDR2 SASEGT. The CDR3 is 15 residues long. V lost 7 bases to trimming and J lost 5 bases; unmatched junction nucleotides: 10. CDR3: CASNSGLRRTGELFF. CDR3 bases: TGTGCCAGCAACTCGGGACTAAGGAGGACCGGGGAGCTGTTTTTT.

The chain carries TRBV20-1 and TRBJ1-2; 9 bases are shared with TRBD1. The CDR3 runs to 13 residues. Losses at the gene ends were 6 bases for V and 7 bases for J; bases not matched to a gene: 9. In germline, CDR1 is DFQATT, CDR2 SNEGSKA (reference sequence). The CDR3 region has the DNA TGCAGTGCAAAATTACAGGGGGCGCGTGGCTACACCTTC. Its translation is CSAKLQGARGYTF.

The chain uses TRBV20-1 and TRBJ1-5; unclear D gene. From germline, CDR1 is DFQATT and CDR2 SNEGSKA (reference sequence). CDR3 size: 14 residues. V was trimmed by 6 bases and J by 2 bases, leaving 14 bases between them. The CDR3 DNA reads as TGCAGTGCCTTATTCTTAAGTGGCAATCAGCCCCAGCATTTT. Translated, it gives CSALFLSGNQPQHF.